This record concerns one T cell receptor beta chain sequence. In this sample, this clone turned up once. There is no known antigen for this receptor. No much larger clone exists at a distance of one base, and base qualities are not known. These data come from a study of blood T cell repertoires in COVID-19 (dated by TCRdb to the early 2020s). Some background on the complete study: Samples covering the acute and convalescent phases of COVID-19 were provided by collaborators in the United States, Italy and Spain. The repertoires were released in a freely available public database intended as a resource for research on the immune response to SARS-CoV-2. A de-identified subject ID, COVID-19 status, age in years and sex were almost always included in the sample metadata. Samples came from the ongoing ImmuneRACE study (first 160 participants) plus 1,254 subjects from 6 global collaborators. The prospective study material was composed of cDNA or gDNA derived from T cells, B-cell-depleted T cells, or PBMCs. Where HLA class I and class II types were available, the types were taken from metadata supplied by the sample provider, not from assay-based typing. Subjects who had been exposed to COVID-19, were actively infected with it, or had recovered from it provided the deeply sampled blood TCRbeta repertoires that made up the dataset.

CDR1 and CDR2 are read off the germline V gene as SGHAT and FQNNGV. V is trimmed back by 1 base and J by 7 bases, and the junction contains 3 bases that no gene match accounts for. Counted from cysteine to phenylalanine, this CDR3 has 14 amino acids. Only CDR3 DNA is held: 42 bases, read in frame from base 1. TCRbeta CDR3 regions were amplified from genomic DNA using the immunoSEQ Assay, a bias-controlled multiplex PCR. For the original study's pipeline: Within the assay, amplification of reference gene primers was used to estimate how many nucleated cells each sample contained. To quantify the absolute abundance of each unique TCRbeta CDR3 rearrangement, sequence reads were collapsed and filtered. Productive Simpson clonality was computed per sample as the square root of Simpson's diversity index over productive rearrangements. Imported from immuneACCESS, the table was reduced by TCRdb to in-frame sequences with V and J called. These copies leave out some clones; in studies compared against another copy, an unresolved V gene accounts for under half, and the cause of the remainder is not known. V and J calls and clone size are as listed in that table; D and trimming were resolved from the DNA. The table for this sample lists 210,000 or so clones; around 91% of them were counted only once. In total, the top ten clones hold less than 0.7% of the sample.

The collaborating institutions used their own protocols to collect whole blood in K2EDTA tubes. For TCRbeta analysis, collaborator samples were shipped as frozen whole blood, as isolated PBMCs, or as DNA extracted from either sample type. The paper's findings and limits, for the study overall: Clinical and demographic metadata were provided uncurated, with the amount varying by source and participant.

The clonotype originates from a man aged 45-65 years with acute or convalescent COVID-19. Sample: peripheral blood. The chain uses TRBV11-2 and TRBJ1-4, with 7 junctional bases fitting TRBD1. Read as DNA, the sequence is TGTGCCAGCAGCTTAGGGGACAGTGGTGAAAAACTGTTTTTT. Translated, this is CASSLGDSGEKLFF.